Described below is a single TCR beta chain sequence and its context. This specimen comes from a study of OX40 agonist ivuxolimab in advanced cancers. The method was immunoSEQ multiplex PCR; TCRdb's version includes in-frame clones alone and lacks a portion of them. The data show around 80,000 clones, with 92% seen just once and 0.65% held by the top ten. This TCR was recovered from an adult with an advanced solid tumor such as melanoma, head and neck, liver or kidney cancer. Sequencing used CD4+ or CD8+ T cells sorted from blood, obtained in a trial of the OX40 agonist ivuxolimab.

The CDR3 protein is CASSQLGQGYEQYF. DNA for the CDR3: TGTGCCAGCAGCCAACTGGGACAGGGGTACGAGCAGTACTTC. The chain combines TRBV5-5 with TRBJ2-7; TRBD1 matches 10 bases. The CDR3 extends over 14 amino acids. J lost 4 bases, V lost 4 bases, and 5 bases had no gene match. CDR1 is SGHKS and CDR2 is YYEKEE in the germline V gene (reference sequence).